This T cell receptor beta chain was found in a study of blood T cell repertoires in COVID-19. Turning to the study itself: Material from acute and convalescent COVID-19 was sourced from the United States, Italy and Spain.

The repertoire was sequenced with immunoSEQ multiplex PCR; TCRdb's copy has only in-frame clones and lacks some. The sample consists of a few hundred thousand clones, around 87% of them appearing once. Cohort assignment relied on participant-reported clinical history. Each recovered donor of Cohort 3 presented with two negative PCRs, clearance, or symptom resolution. This clone has a handful of counts. The sample consisted of PBMCs or T cells enriched from blood (not recorded which). The receptor was derived from a woman between 45 and 65 years old who had recovered from COVID-19.

CDR3 protein: CASSPLQMSNEKLFF. The CDR3 DNA is TGTGCCAGCAGCCCCTTACAGATGTCTAATGAAAAACTGTTTTTT. The chain is built from TRBV14 and TRBJ1-4; D remains ambiguous. Trimming cost V 4 bases and J 3 bases, with 12 bases left between them. CDR3 length: 15 residues. The V gene's germline CDR1 is SGHDN and CDR2 FVKESK.